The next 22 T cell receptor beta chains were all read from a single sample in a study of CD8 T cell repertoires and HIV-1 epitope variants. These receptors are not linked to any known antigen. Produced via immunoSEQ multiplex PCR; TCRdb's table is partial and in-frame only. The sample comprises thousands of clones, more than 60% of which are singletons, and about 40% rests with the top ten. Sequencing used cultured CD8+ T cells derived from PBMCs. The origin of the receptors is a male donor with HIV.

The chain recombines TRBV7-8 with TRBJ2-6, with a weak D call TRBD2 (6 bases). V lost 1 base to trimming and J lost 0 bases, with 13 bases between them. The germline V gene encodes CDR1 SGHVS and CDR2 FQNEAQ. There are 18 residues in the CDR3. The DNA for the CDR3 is TGTGCCAGCAGCTTAGTGGGACTCGACTTCTCTGGGGCCAACGTCCTGACTTTC. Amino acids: CASSLVGLDFSGANVLTF.

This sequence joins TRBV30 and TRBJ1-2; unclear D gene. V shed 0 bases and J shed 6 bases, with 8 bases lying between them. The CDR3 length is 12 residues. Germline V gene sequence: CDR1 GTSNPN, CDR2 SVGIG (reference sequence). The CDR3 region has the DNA TGTGCCTGGAGTGTAACAGAGGATGGCTACACCTTC. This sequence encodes CAWSVTEDGYTF. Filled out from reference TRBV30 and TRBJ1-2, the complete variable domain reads SQTIHQWPATLVQPVGSPLSLECTVEGTSNPNLYWYRQAAGRGLQLLFYSVGIGQISSEVPQNLSASRPQDRQFILSSKKLLLSDSGFYLCAWSVTEDGYTFGSGTRLTVV.

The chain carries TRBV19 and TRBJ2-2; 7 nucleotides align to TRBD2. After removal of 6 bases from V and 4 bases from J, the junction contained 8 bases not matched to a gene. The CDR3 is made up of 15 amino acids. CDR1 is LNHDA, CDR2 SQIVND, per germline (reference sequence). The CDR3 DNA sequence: TGTGCCAGTAGCACTCGAGGGGAGGGCACCGGGGAGCTGTTTTTT. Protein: CASSTRGEGTGELFF.

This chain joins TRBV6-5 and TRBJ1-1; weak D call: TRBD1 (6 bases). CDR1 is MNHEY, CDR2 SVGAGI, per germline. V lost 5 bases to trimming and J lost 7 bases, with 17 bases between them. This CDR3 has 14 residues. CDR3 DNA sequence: TGTGCCAGCAGTCCGACAGGCCCGCCACTTGAAGCTTTCTTT. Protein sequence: CASSPTGPPLEAFF.

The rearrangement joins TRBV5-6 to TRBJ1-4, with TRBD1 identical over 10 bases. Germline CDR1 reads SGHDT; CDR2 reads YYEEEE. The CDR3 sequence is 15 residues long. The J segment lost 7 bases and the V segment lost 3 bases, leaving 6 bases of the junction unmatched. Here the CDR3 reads CASSSGTGVGEKLFF. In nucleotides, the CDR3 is TGTGCCAGCAGCTCCGGGACAGGGGTGGGTGAAAAACTGTTTTTT.

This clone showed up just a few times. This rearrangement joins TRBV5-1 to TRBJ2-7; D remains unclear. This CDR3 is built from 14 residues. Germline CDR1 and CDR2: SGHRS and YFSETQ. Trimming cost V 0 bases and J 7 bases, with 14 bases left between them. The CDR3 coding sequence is TGCGCCAGCAGCTTGGGTGGGGAATACTCGGAGCAGTACTTC. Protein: CASSLGGEYSEQYF.

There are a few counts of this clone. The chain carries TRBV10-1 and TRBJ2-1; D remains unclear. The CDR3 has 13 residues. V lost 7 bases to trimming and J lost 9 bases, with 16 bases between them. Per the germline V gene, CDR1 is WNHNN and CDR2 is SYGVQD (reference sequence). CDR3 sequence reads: CASTDGWAVEQFF. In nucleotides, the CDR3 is TGCGCCAGCACCGACGGCTGGGCTGTTGAGCAGTTCTTC.

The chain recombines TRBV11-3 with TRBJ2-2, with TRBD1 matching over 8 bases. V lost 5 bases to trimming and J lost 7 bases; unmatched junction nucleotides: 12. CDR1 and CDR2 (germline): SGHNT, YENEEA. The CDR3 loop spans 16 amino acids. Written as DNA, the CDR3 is TGTGCCAGCAGCCTAAGGGCAGGGGGCAGCGGCGGGGAGCTGTTTTTT. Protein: CASSLRAGGSGGELFF.

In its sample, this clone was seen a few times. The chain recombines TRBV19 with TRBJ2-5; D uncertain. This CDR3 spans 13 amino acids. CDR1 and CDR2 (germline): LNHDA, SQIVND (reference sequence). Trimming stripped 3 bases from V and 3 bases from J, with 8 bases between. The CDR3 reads CASSIIGKETQYF. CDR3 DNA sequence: TGTGCCAGTAGTATTATAGGGAAAGAGACCCAGTACTTC.

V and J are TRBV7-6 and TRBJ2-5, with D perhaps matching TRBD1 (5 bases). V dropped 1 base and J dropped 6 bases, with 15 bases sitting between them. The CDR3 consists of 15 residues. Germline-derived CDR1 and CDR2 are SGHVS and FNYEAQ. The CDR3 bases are TGTGCCAGCAGCTTAGGGGGCATCGGGCTAAAGACCCAGTACTTC. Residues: CASSLGGIGLKTQYF.

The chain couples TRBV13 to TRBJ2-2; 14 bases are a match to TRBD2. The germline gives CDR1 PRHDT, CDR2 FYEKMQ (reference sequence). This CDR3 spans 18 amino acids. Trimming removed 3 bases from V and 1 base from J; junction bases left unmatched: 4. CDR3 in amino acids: CASSFGGLAGGNTGELFF. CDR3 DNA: TGTGCCAGCAGCTTTGGCGGACTAGCGGGAGGGAACACCGGGGAGCTGTTTTTT.

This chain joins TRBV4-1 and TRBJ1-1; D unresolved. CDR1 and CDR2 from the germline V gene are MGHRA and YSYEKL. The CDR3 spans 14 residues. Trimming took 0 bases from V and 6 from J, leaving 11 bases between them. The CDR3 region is CASSQDLRAAEAFF. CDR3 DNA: TGCGCCAGCAGCCAAGATCTCCGGGCAGCTGAAGCTTTCTTT.

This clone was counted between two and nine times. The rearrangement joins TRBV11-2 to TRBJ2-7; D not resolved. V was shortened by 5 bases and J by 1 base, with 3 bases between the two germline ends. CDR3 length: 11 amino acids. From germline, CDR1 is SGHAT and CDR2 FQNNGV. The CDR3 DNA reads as TGTGCCAGCAGCGCTTCCTACGAGCAGTACTTC. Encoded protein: CASSASYEQYF.

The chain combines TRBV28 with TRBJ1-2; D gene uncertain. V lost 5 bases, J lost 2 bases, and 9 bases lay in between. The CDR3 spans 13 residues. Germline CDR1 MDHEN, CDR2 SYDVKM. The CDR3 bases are TGTGCCAGCAGTGCCGACGGAAACTATGGCTACACCTTC. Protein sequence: CASSADGNYGYTF.

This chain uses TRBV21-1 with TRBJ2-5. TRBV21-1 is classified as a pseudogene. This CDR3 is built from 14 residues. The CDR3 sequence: CASCKGMEEETQYF. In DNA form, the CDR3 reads TGTGCCAGCTGCAAGGGGATGGAAGAAGAGACCCAGTACTTC.

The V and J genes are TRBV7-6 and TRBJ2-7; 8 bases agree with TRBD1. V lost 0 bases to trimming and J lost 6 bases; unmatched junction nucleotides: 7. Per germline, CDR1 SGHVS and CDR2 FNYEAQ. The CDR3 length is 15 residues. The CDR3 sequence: CASSLAVQGASEQYF. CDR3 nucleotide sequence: TGTGCCAGCAGCTTAGCCGTGCAGGGGGCTTCCGAGCAGTACTTC.

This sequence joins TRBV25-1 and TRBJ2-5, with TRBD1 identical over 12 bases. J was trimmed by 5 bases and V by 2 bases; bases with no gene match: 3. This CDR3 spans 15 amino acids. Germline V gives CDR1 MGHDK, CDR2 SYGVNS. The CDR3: CASSEGTGGGETQYF. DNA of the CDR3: TGTGCCAGCAGTGAAGGGACAGGGGGCGGGGAGACCCAGTACTTC.

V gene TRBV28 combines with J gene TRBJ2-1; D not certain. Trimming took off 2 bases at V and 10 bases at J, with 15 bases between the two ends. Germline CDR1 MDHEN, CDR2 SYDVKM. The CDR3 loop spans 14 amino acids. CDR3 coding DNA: TGTGCCAGCAGTTTAAGCTTCGCGGTGGGGGAGCAGTTCTTC. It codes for CASSLSFAVGEQFF.

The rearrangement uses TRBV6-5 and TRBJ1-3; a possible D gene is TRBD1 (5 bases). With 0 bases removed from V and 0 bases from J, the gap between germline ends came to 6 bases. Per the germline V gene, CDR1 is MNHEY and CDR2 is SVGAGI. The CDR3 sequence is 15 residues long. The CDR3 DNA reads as TGTGCCAGCAGTTACTCCGGGGGCTCTGGAAACACCATATATTTT. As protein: CASSYSGGSGNTIYF.

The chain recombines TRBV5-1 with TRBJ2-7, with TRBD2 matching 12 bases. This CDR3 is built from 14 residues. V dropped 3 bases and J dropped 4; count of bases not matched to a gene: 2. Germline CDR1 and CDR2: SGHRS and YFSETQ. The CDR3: CASSSTSGRYEQYF. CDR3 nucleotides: TGCGCCAGCAGCTCTACTAGCGGGAGGTACGAGCAGTACTTC.

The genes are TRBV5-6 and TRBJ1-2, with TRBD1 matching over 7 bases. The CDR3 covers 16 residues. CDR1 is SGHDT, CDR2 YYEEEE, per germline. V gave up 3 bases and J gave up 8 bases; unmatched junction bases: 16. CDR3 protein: CASSSLLRDRYIGYTF. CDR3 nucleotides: TGTGCCAGCAGCTCCCTTCTCCGGGACAGATATATAGGCTACACCTTC. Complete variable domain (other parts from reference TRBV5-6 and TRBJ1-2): DAGVTQSPTHLIKTRGQQVTLRCSPKSGHDTVSWYQQALGQGPQFIFQYYEEEERQRGNFPDRFSGHQFPNYSSELNVNALLLGDSALYLCASSSLLRDRYIGYTFGSGTRLTVV.

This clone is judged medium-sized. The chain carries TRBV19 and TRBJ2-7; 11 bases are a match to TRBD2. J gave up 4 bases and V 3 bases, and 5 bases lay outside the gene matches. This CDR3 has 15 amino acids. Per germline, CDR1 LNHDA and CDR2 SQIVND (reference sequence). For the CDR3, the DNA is TGTGCCAGTAGTATCCGACTAGCGGGGATTTACGAGCAGTACTTC. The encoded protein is CASSIRLAGIYEQYF.